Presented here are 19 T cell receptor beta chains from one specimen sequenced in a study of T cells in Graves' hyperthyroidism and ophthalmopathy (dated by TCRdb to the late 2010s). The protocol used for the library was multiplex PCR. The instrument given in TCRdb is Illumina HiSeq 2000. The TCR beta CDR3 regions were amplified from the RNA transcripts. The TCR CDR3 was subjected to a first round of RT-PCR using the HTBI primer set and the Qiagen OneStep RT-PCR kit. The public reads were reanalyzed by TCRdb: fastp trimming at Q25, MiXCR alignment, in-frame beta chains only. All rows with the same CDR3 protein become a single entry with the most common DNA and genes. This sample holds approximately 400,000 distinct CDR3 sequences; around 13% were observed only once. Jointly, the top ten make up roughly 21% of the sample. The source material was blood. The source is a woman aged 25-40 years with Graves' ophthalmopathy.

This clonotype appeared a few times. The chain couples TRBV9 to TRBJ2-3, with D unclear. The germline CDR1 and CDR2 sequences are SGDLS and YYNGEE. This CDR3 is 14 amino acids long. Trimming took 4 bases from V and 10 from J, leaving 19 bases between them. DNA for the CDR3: TGTGCCAGCAGCCCCGCGAGTTCAGCCGTTGCGCAGTATTTT. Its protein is CASSPASSAVAQYF.

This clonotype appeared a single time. CDR3 coding DNA: TGTGCCAGCAGTTACCCCCCGGACAGGGGCACAGATACGCAGTATTTT. It yields the protein CASSYPPDRGTDTQYF. The chain carries TRBV6-5 and TRBJ2-3; 8 positions agree with TRBD1. The length of the CDR3 is 16 residues. The germline CDR1 and CDR2 sequences are MNHEY and SVGAGI. V trimming: 2 bases; J trimming: 1 base; junction bases outside the gene matches: 5.

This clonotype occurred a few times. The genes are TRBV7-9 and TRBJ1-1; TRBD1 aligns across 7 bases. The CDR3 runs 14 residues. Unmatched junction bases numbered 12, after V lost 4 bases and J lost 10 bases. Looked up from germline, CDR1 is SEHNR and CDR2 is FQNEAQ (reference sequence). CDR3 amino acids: CASSSRDSADRAFF. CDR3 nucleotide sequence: TGTGCCAGCAGCTCCCGGGACAGTGCCGATCGAGCTTTCTTT.

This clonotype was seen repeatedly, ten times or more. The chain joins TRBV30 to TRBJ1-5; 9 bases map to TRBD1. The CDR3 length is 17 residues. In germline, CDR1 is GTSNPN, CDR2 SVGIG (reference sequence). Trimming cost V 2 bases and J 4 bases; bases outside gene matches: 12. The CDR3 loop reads CAWSRDRGIRRNQPQHF. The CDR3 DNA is TGTGCCTGGAGTCGAGACAGGGGGATAAGACGAAATCAGCCCCAGCATTTT.

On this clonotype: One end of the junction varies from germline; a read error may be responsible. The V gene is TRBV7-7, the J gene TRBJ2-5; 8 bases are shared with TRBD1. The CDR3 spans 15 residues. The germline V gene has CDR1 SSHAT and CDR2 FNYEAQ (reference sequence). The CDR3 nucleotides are TGTGCTAGCAGCGCCGGACAGGGAGGCAGGGAGACCCAGTACTTC. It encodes CASSAGQGGRETQYF. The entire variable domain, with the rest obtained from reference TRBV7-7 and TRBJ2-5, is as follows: GAGVSQSPRYKVTKRGQDVTLRCDPISSHATLYWYQQALGQGPEFLTYFNYEAQPDKSGLPSDRFSAERPEGSISTLTIQRTEQRDSAMYRCASSAGQGGRETQYFGPGTRLLVL.

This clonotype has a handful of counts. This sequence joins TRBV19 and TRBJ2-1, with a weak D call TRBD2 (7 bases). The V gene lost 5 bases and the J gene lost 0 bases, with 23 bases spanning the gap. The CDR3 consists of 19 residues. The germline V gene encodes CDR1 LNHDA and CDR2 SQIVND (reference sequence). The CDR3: CASSLEGGTFLSSYNEQFF. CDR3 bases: TGTGCCAGTAGTCTCGAGGGGGGGACATTTTTAAGCTCCTACAATGAGCAGTTCTTC.

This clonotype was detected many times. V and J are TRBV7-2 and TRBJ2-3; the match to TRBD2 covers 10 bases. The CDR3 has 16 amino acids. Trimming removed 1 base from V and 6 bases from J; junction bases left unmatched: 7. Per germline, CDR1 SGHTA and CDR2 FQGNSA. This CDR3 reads CASSLGSGGVLDTQYF. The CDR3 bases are TGTGCCAGCAGCTTAGGGAGCGGGGGGGTCCTTGATACGCAGTATTTT. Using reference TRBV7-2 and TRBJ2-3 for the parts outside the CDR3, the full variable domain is GAGVSQSPSNKVTEKGKDVELRCDPISGHTALYWYRQSLGQGLEFLIYFQGNSAPDKSGLPSDRFSAERTGGSVSTLTIQRTQQEDSAVYLCASSLGSGGVLDTQYFGPGTRLTVL.

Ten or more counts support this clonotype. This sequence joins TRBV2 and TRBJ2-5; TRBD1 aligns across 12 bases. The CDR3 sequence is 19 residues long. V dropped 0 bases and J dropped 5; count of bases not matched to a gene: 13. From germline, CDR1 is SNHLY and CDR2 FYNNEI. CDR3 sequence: CASSEAPPGQGAVIETQYF. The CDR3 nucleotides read TGTGCCAGCAGTGAAGCGCCACCGGGACAGGGGGCTGTAATTGAGACCCAGTACTTC.

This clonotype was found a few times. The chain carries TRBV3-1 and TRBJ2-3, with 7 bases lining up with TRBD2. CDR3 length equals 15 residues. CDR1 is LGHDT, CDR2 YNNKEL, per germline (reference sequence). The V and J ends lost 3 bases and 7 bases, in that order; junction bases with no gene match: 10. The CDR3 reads CASSHTWEGRNTQYF. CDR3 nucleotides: TGTGCCAGCAGCCATACCTGGGAGGGGCGGAATACGCAGTATTTT.

This CDR3 is CASSLTEPGQGWGKLFF. The CDR3 DNA reads as TGTGCCAGCAGCTTAACCGAACCGGGACAGGGGTGGGGAAAGCTGTTTTTT. The V and J genes are TRBV7-3 and TRBJ2-2, with 10 bases aligning to TRBD1. Unmatched junction bases numbered 13, after V lost 0 bases and J lost 12 bases. Germline V gene lookup returns CDR1 SGHTA and CDR2 FQGTGA. CDR3 length: 17 amino acids.

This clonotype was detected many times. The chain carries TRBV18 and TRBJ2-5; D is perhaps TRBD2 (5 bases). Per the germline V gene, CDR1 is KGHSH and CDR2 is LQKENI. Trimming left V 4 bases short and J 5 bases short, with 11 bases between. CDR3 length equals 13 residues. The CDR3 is CASSLRETETQYF. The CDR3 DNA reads TGTGCCAGCTCACTTAGGGAGACTGAGACCCAGTACTTC.

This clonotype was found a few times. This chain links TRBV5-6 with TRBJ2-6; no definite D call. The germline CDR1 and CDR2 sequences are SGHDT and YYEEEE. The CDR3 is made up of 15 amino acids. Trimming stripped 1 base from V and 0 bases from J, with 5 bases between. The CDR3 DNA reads TGTGCCAGCAGCTTGTGGAACTCTGGGGCCAACGTCCTGACTTTC. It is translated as CASSLWNSGANVLTF.

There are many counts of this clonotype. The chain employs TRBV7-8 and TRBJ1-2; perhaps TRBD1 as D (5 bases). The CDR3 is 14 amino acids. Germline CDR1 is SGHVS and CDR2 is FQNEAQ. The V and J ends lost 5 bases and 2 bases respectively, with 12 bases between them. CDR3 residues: CASSPSGGNYGYTF. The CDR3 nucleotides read TGTGCCAGCAGCCCCAGCGGGGGAAACTATGGCTACACCTTC.

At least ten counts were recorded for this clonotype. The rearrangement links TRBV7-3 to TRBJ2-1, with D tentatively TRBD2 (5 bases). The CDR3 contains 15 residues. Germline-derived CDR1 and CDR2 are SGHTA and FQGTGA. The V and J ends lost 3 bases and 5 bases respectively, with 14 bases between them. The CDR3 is CASSFGLASNNEQFF. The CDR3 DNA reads TGTGCCAGCAGCTTCGGCCTAGCTTCCAACAATGAGCAGTTCTTC.

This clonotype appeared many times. The CDR3 coding sequence is TGTGCCAGCAGCCAAGTGGAGGATTGGGAGACCCAGTACTTC. This codes for CASSQVEDWETQYF. The chain has TRBV7-9 and TRBJ2-5; weak D call: TRBD2 (5 bases). The CDR3 extends over 14 amino acids. The V gene's germline CDR1 is SEHNR and CDR2 FQNEAQ (reference sequence). The V and J ends lost 5 bases and 5 bases respectively, with 15 bases between them.

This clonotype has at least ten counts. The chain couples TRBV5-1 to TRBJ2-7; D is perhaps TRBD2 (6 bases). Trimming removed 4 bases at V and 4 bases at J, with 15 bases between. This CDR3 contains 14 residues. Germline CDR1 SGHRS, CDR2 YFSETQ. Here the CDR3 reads CASSPREDDYEQYF. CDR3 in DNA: TGCGCCAGCAGCCCAAGGGAGGATGATTACGAGCAGTACTTC.

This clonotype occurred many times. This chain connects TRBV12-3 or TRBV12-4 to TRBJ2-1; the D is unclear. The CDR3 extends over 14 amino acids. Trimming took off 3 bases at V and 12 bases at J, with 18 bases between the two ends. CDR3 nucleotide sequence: TGTGCCAGCAGTTTTTCCGCCGAAGGTTCCGGGCAGTTCTTC. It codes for CASSFSAEGSGQFF.

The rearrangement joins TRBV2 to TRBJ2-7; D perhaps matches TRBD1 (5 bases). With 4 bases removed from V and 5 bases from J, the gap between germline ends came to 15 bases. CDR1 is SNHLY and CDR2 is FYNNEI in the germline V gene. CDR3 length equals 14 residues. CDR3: CASSVRQGINEQYF. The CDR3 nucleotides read TGTGCCAGCAGTGTACGCCAGGGTATCAACGAGCAGTACTTC. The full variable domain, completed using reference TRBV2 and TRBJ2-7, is EPEVTQTPSHQVTQMGQEVILRCVPISNHLYFYWYRQILGQKVEFLVSFYNNEISEKSEIFDDQFSVERPDGSNFTLKIRSTKLEDSAMYFCASSVRQGINEQYFGPGTRLTVT.

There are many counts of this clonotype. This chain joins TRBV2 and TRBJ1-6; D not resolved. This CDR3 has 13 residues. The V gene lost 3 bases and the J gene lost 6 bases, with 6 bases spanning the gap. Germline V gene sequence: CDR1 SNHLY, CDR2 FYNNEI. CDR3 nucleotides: TGTGCCAGCAGTGACCAGGCTAATTCACCCCTCCACTTT. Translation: CASSDQANSPLHF.